One sample yielded the 25 T cell receptor beta chains listed below, sequenced in a study of radiation and T cells in renal cell carcinoma (TCRdb year 2020). Preparation of the library involved the immunoSEQ multiplex PCR assay. TCRdb took this table from immuneACCESS and kept in-frame rearrangements with V and J called. Such tables lack part of the clones; where checked against another copy, unresolved V genes explain under half of the gap, and the rest is unexplained. In all, the sample holds 120,000 or so clones, and about 88% of those were seen once. The ten largest make up 5% to 6.5% of the sample. The meaning of the sample's time point label: blood 2 weeks post-SBRT. The sample's treatment or condition label, in plain terms: 15 Gy SBRT to primary tumor, nephrectomy 4 weeks later. The sequences come from blood, collected from a patient whose treatment included radiotherapy and nephrectomy. The source of these receptors is a woman aged 70-85 years with renal cell carcinoma.

The rearrangement joins TRBV25-1 to TRBJ1-1, with TRBD1 identical over 11 bases. The V gene's germline CDR1 is MGHDK and CDR2 SYGVNS. V trimming: 2 bases; J trimming: 6 bases; junction bases outside the gene matches: 2. This CDR3 is built from 14 residues. The CDR3 sequence is CASSEPGQGAEAFF. The CDR3 DNA reads TGTGCCAGCAGTGAACCGGGACAGGGGGCTGAAGCTTTCTTT.

The chain joins TRBV7-8 to TRBJ2-7, with 9 bases aligning to TRBD2. Germline CDR1 is SGHVS and CDR2 is FQNEAQ. The CDR3 has 14 residues. Unmatched junction bases numbered 1, after V lost 1 base and J lost 3 bases. The CDR3: CASSLGTSVYEQYF. The CDR3, as DNA: TGTGCCAGCAGCTTAGGGACTAGCGTCTACGAGCAGTACTTC.

The CDR3 protein is CASSPGGAGNTIYF. For the CDR3, the DNA is TGTGCCAGCAGCCCAGGGGGCGCGGGAAACACCATATATTTT. V and J are TRBV7-9 and TRBJ1-3; 8 bases are a match to TRBD1. This CDR3 contains 14 residues. CDR1 and CDR2 from the germline V gene are SEHNR and FQNEAQ (reference sequence). V lost 5 bases, J lost 4 bases, and 4 bases stayed unmatched.

The chain recombines TRBV9 with TRBJ2-7; a weak D match, TRBD2 (6 bases). From germline, CDR1 is SGDLS and CDR2 YYNGEE. The CDR3 is made up of 16 amino acids. Trimming cost V 0 bases and J 0 bases, with 13 bases left between them. CDR3 in DNA: TGTGCCAGCAGCGTAGGGGCGGGACTGAGCTCCTACGAGCAGTACTTC. Protein sequence: CASSVGAGLSSYEQYF.

The CDR3 sequence: CASSSEGGRDQPQHF. Here the CDR3 DNA reads TGTGCCAGCAGCTCCGAGGGGGGGCGGGATCAGCCCCAGCATTTT. The chain couples TRBV7-2 to TRBJ1-5; D perhaps matches TRBD1 (6 bases). Trimming removed 4 bases from V and 5 bases from J, with 15 bases in between. Germline V CDR1 and CDR2: SGHTA, FQGNSA. This CDR3 comprises 15 residues.

The chain joins TRBV29-1 to TRBJ1-1; D is undetermined. This CDR3 spans 12 amino acids. The germline V gene encodes CDR1 SQVTM and CDR2 ANQGSEA. Trimming took off 7 bases at V and 0 bases at J, with 9 bases between the two ends. CDR3 protein: CSAKGLNTEAFF. The CDR3 DNA sequence: TGCAGCGCCAAGGGCCTGAACACTGAAGCTTTCTTT.

The gene calls are TRBV7-2 and TRBJ1-5; a weak D match, TRBD1 (6 bases). With 0 bases removed from V and 8 bases from J, the gap between germline ends came to 14 bases. The germline CDR1 and CDR2 sequences are SGHTA and FQGNSA. This CDR3 is 15 amino acids long. The CDR3: CASSLAQGRMEPQHF. CDR3 DNA: TGTGCCAGCAGCTTAGCCCAGGGGAGGATGGAGCCCCAGCATTTT.

The rearrangement joins TRBV19 to TRBJ2-5; D uncertain. Trimming removed 6 bases at V and 2 bases at J, with 10 bases between. Germline V gene lookup returns CDR1 LNHDA and CDR2 SQIVND (reference sequence). There are 13 residues in the CDR3. CDR3 DNA: TGTGCCAGTAGGAAGACACGACAAGAGACCCAGTACTTC. Protein sequence: CASRKTRQETQYF.

The rearrangement uses TRBV19 and TRBJ1-5; the match to TRBD1 covers 7 bases. Germline loops: CDR1 LNHDA, CDR2 SQIVND (reference sequence). The V segment lost 5 bases and the J segment 0 bases; nucleotides outside the gene matches: 7. The CDR3 is 16 amino acids. The CDR3 sequence is CASSYQGVHSNQPQHF. The CDR3 DNA reads as TGTGCCAGTAGTTACCAGGGGGTTCATAGCAATCAGCCCCAGCATTTT.

The chain carries TRBV7-9 and TRBJ1-6; 10 bases map to TRBD1. The junction had 5 bases not matched to a gene; V was cut back by 5 bases and J by 7 bases. The CDR3 is 15 amino acids. Per germline, CDR1 SEHNR and CDR2 FQNEAQ (reference sequence). The DNA of the CDR3 is TGTGCCAGCAGCCCCCCGGGACAGGGGAATTCACCCCTCCACTTT. It translates to CASSPPGQGNSPLHF.

This clone came up a few times. The CDR3 nucleotides read TGTGCCAGCAGCGTACCGGGGACAACGAACACCGGGGAGCTGTTTTTT. It translates to CASSVPGTTNTGELFF. The chain employs TRBV7-9 and TRBJ2-2; D is possibly TRBD1 (6 bases). Trimming took off 5 bases at V and 0 bases at J, with 13 bases between the two ends. The germline V gene encodes CDR1 SEHNR and CDR2 FQNEAQ (reference sequence). The CDR3 has 16 residues.

The CDR3 region has the DNA TGTGCCTGGAGTGTATGGACAGGGGCCAGCAATCAGCCCCAGCATTTT. Protein product: CAWSVWTGASNQPQHF. The chain links TRBV30 to TRBJ1-5; 9 bases map to TRBD1. Per the germline V gene, CDR1 is GTSNPN and CDR2 is SVGIG (reference sequence). Trimming at V came to 0 bases and at J to 1 base, leaving 4 bases not matched to a gene. There are 16 residues in the CDR3.

V and J are TRBV29-1 and TRBJ2-3; D ambiguous. Germline assignment: CDR1 SQVTM and CDR2 ANQGSEA. This CDR3 has 14 amino acids. The V and J ends lost 0 bases and 3 bases respectively, with 10 bases between them. CDR3 coding DNA: TGCAGCGTTGAAGATCCCCGAGGAACAGATACGCAGTATTTT. This translates into CSVEDPRGTDTQYF.

The chain joins TRBV5-8 to TRBJ1-5; 8 bases line up with TRBD1. The V segment lost 4 bases and the J segment 2 bases; nucleotides outside the gene matches: 5. The CDR3 has 15 residues. Germline V lookup: CDR1 SGHTS, CDR2 YDEGEE. The CDR3 nucleotides read TGTGCCAGCAGCCCAATACAGGGGGGCAATCAGCCCCAGCATTTT. This translates into CASSPIQGGNQPQHF.

The chain joins TRBV10-3 to TRBJ2-7; D may match TRBD1 or TRBD2 (6 bases each). Germline values: CDR1 ENHRY, CDR2 SYGVKD. V was cut by 3 bases and J by 6 bases, with 12 bases left in between. The CDR3 contains 13 residues. Here the CDR3 reads CAISEQGGGEQYF. In DNA form, the CDR3 reads TGTGCCATCAGTGAACAAGGAGGGGGCGAGCAGTACTTC.

The V call is TRBV6-7, the J call TRBJ2-5; D possibly matches TRBD1 or TRBD2 (6 bases each). TRBV6-7 is annotated as an ORF whose role is uncertain. This CDR3 region has 13 residues. Trimming took 5 bases from V and 1 from J, leaving 8 bases between them. In DNA, the CDR3 is TGTGCCAGCAGTGGAGGGGGCCAAGAGACCCAGTACTTC. It translates to CASSGGGQETQYF.

The count of this clone is one. The V call is TRBV28, the J call TRBJ1-2, with D perhaps matching TRBD1 (6 bases). Germline V lookup: CDR1 MDHEN, CDR2 SYDVKM. The CDR3 spans 14 residues. Trimming took 2 bases from V and 4 from J, leaving 11 bases between them. This chain's CDR3 is CASSLDRRGYGYTF. CDR3 DNA: TGTGCCAGCAGTTTAGACAGGAGGGGCTATGGCTACACCTTC.

The chain carries TRBV29-1 and TRBJ2-1; unclear D gene. V was pared by 4 bases and J by 4 bases, with 8 bases between. The CDR3 sequence is 12 residues long. Germline loops: CDR1 SQVTM, CDR2 ANQGSEA. CDR3 region: CSVGEGYNEQFF. The DNA of the CDR3 is TGCAGCGTTGGAGAAGGATACAATGAGCAGTTCTTC.

The chain links TRBV6-5 to TRBJ2-2; D is unresolved. The CDR3 has 14 amino acids. Trimming shortened V by 4 bases and J by 4 bases, and 10 bases separated the two germline ends. The germline CDR1 and CDR2 sequences are MNHEY and SVGAGI. CDR3 loop: CASSSTSPTGELFF. The CDR3 DNA follows: TGTGCCAGCAGTTCTACCAGCCCCACCGGGGAGCTGTTTTTT.

A few counts support this clone. This chain connects TRBV4-2 to TRBJ1-2, with D hard to call. The CDR3 runs to 14 residues. Between the trimmed V and J ends, which lost 0 bases and 5 bases, there was a span of 10 bases. Germline V lookup: CDR1 LGHNA, CDR2 YNFKEQ. The CDR3 DNA is TGTGCCAGCAGCCAAGAGCCGCAGGATTATGGCTACACCTTC. Encoded protein: CASSQEPQDYGYTF.

The gene calls are TRBV10-2 and TRBJ1-1; TRBD1 agrees at 7 bases. V gave up 7 bases and J gave up 1 base; unmatched junction bases: 6. Germline values: CDR1 WSHSY, CDR2 SAAADI. The CDR3 sequence is 14 residues long. CDR3 protein: CASTPGQPNTEAFF. The CDR3 region has the DNA TGCGCCAGCACCCCGGGACAGCCGAACACTGAAGCTTTCTTT.

The chain recombines TRBV5-1 with TRBJ2-4, with D uncertain. The germline V gene has CDR1 SGHRS and CDR2 YFSETQ. CDR3 length: 15 residues. Trimming removed 0 bases from V and 0 bases from J, with 7 bases in between. This CDR3 reads CASSLGSLAKNIQYF. As DNA, the CDR3 is TGCGCCAGCAGCTTGGGGTCACTAGCCAAAAACATTCAGTACTTC.

DNA of the CDR3: TGTGCCAGCAGTGAAGGGGGGAAGGTTGAAAAACTGTTTTTT. Translated, it gives CASSEGGKVEKLFF. The chain couples TRBV6-1 to TRBJ1-4; tentative D call: TRBD1 (5 bases). This CDR3 has 14 amino acids. Trimming pared 1 base from V and 7 bases from J, leaving 10 bases between. Germline CDR1 is MNHNS and CDR2 is SASEGT.

Here the CDR3 reads CASSVAIRTTDNEQFF. The CDR3 DNA sequence: TGTGCCAGCAGCGTAGCTATCAGGACAACCGACAATGAGCAGTTCTTC. The chain joins TRBV9 to TRBJ2-1, with D maybe TRBD1 (5 bases). Germline values: CDR1 SGDLS, CDR2 YYNGEE. The V end lost 0 bases, the J end lost 5 bases, and 15 bases lay between the germline ends. This CDR3 region has 16 residues.

The chain links TRBV6-5 to TRBJ1-2; D not resolved. Germline lookup yields CDR1 MNHEY and CDR2 SVGAGI. Trimming shortened V by 5 bases and J by 6 bases, and 13 bases separated the two germline ends. The CDR3 covers 13 residues. The CDR3 DNA reads TGTGCCAGCAGTCATCTCGCGTTGCATGGCTACACCTTC. Encoded protein: CASSHLALHGYTF.